The clone carrying this TCR beta chain has a handful of counts. Antigen specificity is unknown. The sample is drawn from a study of T-cell memory formation after mild COVID-19. Study-wide points: Chiefly within CM and EM were the contracting CD4+ clones; CD8+ ones were within EMRA.

MiXCR, run by TCRdb on the 5' RACE reads, gives a single entry per CDR3 protein. The sample has 500,000 to 550,000 distinct CDR3 sequences, roughly 20% seen once. In germline, CDR1 is MNHEY, CDR2 SMNVEV (reference sequence). Unmatched junction bases numbered 14, after V lost 5 bases and J lost 5 bases. The CDR3 is made up of 16 amino acids. Sequenced sample: PBMCs or a T cell subset sorted from them (not recorded which). The chain recombines TRBV27 with TRBJ2-7, with 8 bases lining up with TRBD2. This TCR derives from an adult woman who had mild COVID-19 (a few samples of this study predate the infection). Cell type and time point are not known. The CDR3 DNA reads TGTGCCAGCAGTACCGCCTGGGCGGGAGGATACGACGAGCAGTACTTC. Translated, it gives CASSTAWAGGYDEQYF.